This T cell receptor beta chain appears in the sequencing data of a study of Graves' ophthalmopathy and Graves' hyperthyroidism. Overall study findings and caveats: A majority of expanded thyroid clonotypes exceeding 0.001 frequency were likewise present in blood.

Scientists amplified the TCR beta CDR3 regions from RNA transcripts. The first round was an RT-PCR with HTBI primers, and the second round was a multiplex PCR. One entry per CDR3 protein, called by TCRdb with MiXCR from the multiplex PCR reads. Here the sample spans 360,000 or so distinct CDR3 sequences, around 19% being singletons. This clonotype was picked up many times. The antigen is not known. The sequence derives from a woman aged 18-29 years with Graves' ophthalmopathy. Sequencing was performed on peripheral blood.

CDR3 DNA sequence: TGTGCCAGCAGTTTATACGCCTGGGATAAGAACACTGAAGCTTTCTTT. Translated: CASSLYAWDKNTEAFF. V gene TRBV28 combines with J gene TRBJ1-1; D not certain. Germline V gene data show CDR1 as MDHEN and CDR2 as SYDVKM. V lost 1 base and J lost 1, with 13 bases in between. This CDR3 comprises 16 residues.